The subject of this entry is one T cell receptor (beta chain). What it recognizes is unknown. The data were obtained in a study of human CD8 memory T cell subsets. UMI-labeled 5' RACE was the method by which TCR beta libraries were made. TCRdb reworked the 5' RACE reads into one entry per CDR3 protein, no DNA. The listing contains about 11,000 distinct CDR3 sequences. Study-wide results and caveats: Whereas effector memory cells differed, stem-like memory and precursor exhausted T cells had comparably high diversity. Overlapping only minimally, the repertoires of stem-like memory and precursor exhausted T cells were largely separate from each other.

Stem-like memory CD8+ T cells (TSTEM) showed a CCR7+ PD-1- TIGIT- phenotype. Magnetic separation of the negative type served to enrich total CD8+ T cells. The receptor comes from a human donor in good health. The sequencing sample was made of CD8+ stem-like memory T cells (TSCM and TCM) sorted from PBMCs. As for subset: stem-like memory CD8 T cells (TSTEM), CCR7+ PD-1- TIGIT-.

The CDR3 loop is CASSQDDGGQLASQETQYF. This chain joins TRBV4-1 and TRBJ2-5; checking the TCRdb D call of TRBD1 is not possible without DNA. Per the germline V gene, CDR1 is MGHRA and CDR2 is YSYEKL. The CDR3 contains 19 residues.